A single sample gave rise to the 32 T cell receptor beta chains below, sequenced in a study of T cells after yellow fever vaccination. TCRdb analysed the 5' RACE reads with MiXCR anew, one entry per CDR3 protein. The sample lists 95,000 to 100,000 distinct CDR3 sequences; roughly 6% were seen once. Here the sequenced sample was CD8+ T cells sorted from PBMCs, taken 10 days after the yellow fever booster vaccination. The receptor set was obtained from a young man who received the YFV17D yellow fever vaccine.

The chain uses TRBV6-2 or TRBV6-3 and TRBJ2-3; TRBD2 agrees at 10 bases. The germline V gene encodes CDR1 MNHEY and CDR2 SVGEGT. Trimming cost V 8 bases and J 5 bases; bases outside gene matches: 13. The CDR3 loop spans 16 amino acids. CDR3 in amino acids: CASCLQLAGRGDTQYF. CDR3 sequence (DNA): TGTGCCAGCTGCCTCCAACTAGCGGGGAGGGGAGATACGCAGTATTTT.

This clonotype showed up just a few times. This rearrangement joins TRBV7-3 to TRBJ2-3; D uncertain. This CDR3 has 15 amino acids. The V and J ends lost 4 bases and 4 bases respectively, with 15 bases between them. CDR1 SGHTA and CDR2 FQGTGA come from the germline V gene. Here the CDR3 DNA reads TGTGCCAGCAGCTCGACGGGTCTCCTTTCAGATACGCAGTATTTT. Its translation is CASSSTGLLSDTQYF.

V gene TRBV6-1 combines with J gene TRBJ1-4; no definite D call. The ends were cut back, 3 bases at V and 8 bases at J, with 16 bases in the middle. Looked up from germline, CDR1 is MNHNS and CDR2 is SASEGT. This CDR3 is 15 amino acids long. The CDR3 here is CASSEEAWVGEKLFF. The CDR3 DNA follows: TGTGCCAGCAGTGAGGAGGCCTGGGTTGGGGAAAAACTGTTTTTT.

J is TRBJ2-2 and V is TRBV12-3 or TRBV12-4; D possibly matches TRBD1 or TRBD2 (5 bases each). The length of the CDR3 is 15 residues. Trimming left V 6 bases short and J 6 bases short, with 17 bases between. The CDR3 protein is CASSLPGPRAGELFF. In nucleotides, the CDR3 is TGTGCCAGCAGCCTACCGGGACCAAGGGCCGGGGAGCTGTTTTTT.

The chain uses TRBV29-1 and TRBJ1-2, with D possibly TRBD1 on 6 matching bases. The CDR3 covers 14 residues. The germline V gene encodes CDR1 SQVTM and CDR2 ANQGSEA. Trimming took 1 base from V and 4 from J, leaving 13 bases between them. CDR3 bases: TGCAGCGTTGAAGGGGGCCCCAGGGGCTATGGCTACACCTTC. It codes for CSVEGGPRGYGYTF. Combining the CDR3 with reference TRBV29-1 and TRBJ1-2 gives the whole variable domain SAVISQKPSRDICQRGTSLTIQCQVDSQVTMMFWYRQQPGQSLTLIATANQGSEATYESGFVIDKFPISRPNLTFSTLTVSNMSPEDSSIYLCSVEGGPRGYGYTFGSGTRLTVV.

This clonotype was counted ten times or more. The chain recombines TRBV29-1 with TRBJ1-2; 10 positions agree with TRBD1. Germline CDR1 SQVTM, CDR2 ANQGSEA. This CDR3 has 14 residues. V was pared by 4 bases and J by 8 bases, with 10 bases of the junction left unmatched. The CDR3 reads CSVGPTGGKRGYTF. The CDR3 coding sequence is TGCAGCGTTGGCCCGACAGGGGGCAAACGGGGCTACACCTTC.

This clonotype came up a few times. The V and J genes are TRBV2 and TRBJ2-1; 10 nucleotides line up with TRBD2. Germline V gene data show CDR1 as SNHLY and CDR2 as FYNNEI. With V trimmed by 4 bases and J by 6 bases, 6 bases remained unmatched. The CDR3 totals 15 residues. CDR3 in DNA: TGTGCCAGCAGTGGTTTAGCGGGGGGAGGCAATGAGCAGTTCTTC. It translates to CASSGLAGGGNEQFF.

The chain has TRBV30 and TRBJ2-7; TRBD2 matches at 8 bases. The V segment lost 4 bases and the J segment 2 bases; nucleotides outside the gene matches: 7. CDR1 and CDR2 (germline): GTSNPN, SVGIG (reference sequence). The CDR3 sequence is 14 residues long. As DNA, the CDR3 is TGTGCCTGGATCCTGGCGGGGGGCACCTACGAGCAGTACTTC. Translation: CAWILAGGTYEQYF.

A few counts support this clonotype. This chain uses TRBV6-5 with TRBJ2-6; D not certain. V was clipped by 0 bases and J by 0 bases, with 6 bases between them. Germline CDR1 reads MNHEY; CDR2 reads SVGAGI. The CDR3 runs to 16 residues. The CDR3 region has the DNA TGTGCCAGCAGTTACTCGGGTAGCTCTGGGGCCAACGTCCTGACTTTC. Amino acids: CASSYSGSSGANVLTF.

This sequence joins TRBV14 and TRBJ2-1; D uncertain. The V end lost 2 bases, the J end lost 0 bases, and 8 bases lay between the germline ends. This CDR3 is 15 amino acids long. Germline CDR1 and CDR2: SGHDN and FVKESK. CDR3 nucleotides: TGTGCCAGCAGCCAACTTAGGAGCTCCTACAATGAGCAGTTCTTC. Translated, it gives CASSQLRSSYNEQFF.

This sequence joins TRBV4-1 and TRBJ2-5; D is perhaps TRBD1 or TRBD2 (6 bases each). V gave up 3 bases and J gave up 0 bases, with 14 bases separating them. Germline V gene data show CDR1 as MGHRA and CDR2 as YSYEKL. There are 16 residues in the CDR3. The CDR3, as DNA: TGCGCCAGCAGCCACATAGGGGGAGGCGACCAAGAGACCCAGTACTTC. Protein: CASSHIGGGDQETQYF.

The table lists this clonotype with a few counts. V gene TRBV7-6 combines with J gene TRBJ1-2, with D maybe TRBD1 (5 bases). With 0 bases removed from V and 10 bases from J, the gap between germline ends came to 15 bases. Germline values: CDR1 SGHVS, CDR2 FNYEAQ. The CDR3 is 14 amino acids. The DNA for the CDR3 is TGTGCCAGCAGCTTAGCGGGCGGGACGGGACCCTACACCTTC. It codes for CASSLAGGTGPYTF.

This clonotype was found a few times. The chain recombines TRBV4-3 with TRBJ2-1, with D possibly matching TRBD1 (6 bases). The CDR3 sequence is 14 residues long. Between the trimmed V and J ends, which lost 1 base and 7 bases, there was a span of 11 bases. The germline V gene has CDR1 LGHNA and CDR2 YSLEER. The CDR3 spells CASSQVRGENEQFF. DNA for the CDR3: TGCGCCAGCAGCCAAGTCAGGGGCGAGAATGAGCAGTTCTTC.

The chain has TRBV28 and TRBJ2-7; 10 bases agree with TRBD2. V shed 3 bases, J shed 3 bases, and the junction held 8 bases outside the gene matches. The V gene's germline CDR1 is MDHEN and CDR2 SYDVKM. CDR3 length: 16 residues. CDR3 nucleotide sequence: TGTGCCAGCAGTTTTCGAATAGCGGGGGGCCACTACGAGCAGTACTTC. This gives the protein CASSFRIAGGHYEQYF.

This clonotype was detected only a few times. The chain is built from TRBV4-1 and TRBJ1-1, with 9 positions matching TRBD1. V gave up 5 bases and J gave up 1 base; unmatched junction bases: 8. The CDR3 is 16 residues long. Germline loops: CDR1 MGHRA, CDR2 YSYEKL. The CDR3 region is CASSRETGGRNTEAFF. The CDR3 DNA sequence: TGCGCCAGCAGCAGAGAGACAGGGGGGAGGAACACTGAAGCTTTCTTT.

V is TRBV9 and J is TRBJ1-1, with 7 bases fitting TRBD1. V gave up 3 bases and J gave up 11 bases; unmatched junction bases: 10. The CDR3 has 13 residues. Germline V gene sequence: CDR1 SGDLS, CDR2 YYNGEE. In DNA form, the CDR3 reads TGTGCCAGCAGCGCCGCAGGGGGGCCCCTGGCTTTCTTT. Translating gives CASSAAGGPLAFF.

The J gene is TRBJ1-2, the V gene TRBV5-6; D possibly corresponds to TRBD1 (6 bases). Trimming shortened V by 1 base and J by 4 bases, and 17 bases separated the two germline ends. The germline gives CDR1 SGHDT, CDR2 YYEEEE. The length of the CDR3 is 16 residues. CDR3 nucleotide sequence: TGTGCCAGCAGCTTGCAGCTGAGAGGACAGAGCTATGGCTACACCTTC. This gives the protein CASSLQLRGQSYGYTF.

The sample holds many counts of this clonotype. The chain recombines TRBV27 with TRBJ2-1; TRBD1 or TRBD2 may be the D gene (5 bases each). The CDR3 totals 16 residues. Deletions cut 5 bases from V and 4 bases from J, with 18 bases between. From germline, CDR1 is MNHEY and CDR2 SMNVEV (reference sequence). CDR3 in amino acids: CASSKLGTPTYNEQFF. For the CDR3, the DNA is TGTGCCAGCAGTAAACTTGGGACGCCAACTTACAATGAGCAGTTCTTC.

The V call is TRBV6-6, the J call TRBJ2-5; possibly TRBD2 for D (5 bases). The CDR3 is 15 amino acids. CDR1 is MNHNY and CDR2 is SVGAGI in the germline V gene (reference sequence). Trimming took 5 bases from V and 3 from J, leaving 16 bases between them. Here the CDR3 DNA reads TGTGCCAGCAGTAGACGGGATCCTTGGGAAGAGACCCAGTACTTC. Protein sequence: CASSRRDPWEETQYF.

This clonotype showed up many times. This chain's CDR3 is CSVTTGGGLEQYV. The CDR3 nucleotides are TGCAGCGTTACTACAGGTGGGGGGCTCGAGCAGTACGTC. This chain links TRBV29-1 with TRBJ2-7; D tentatively reads TRBD1 or TRBD2 (6 bases each). The CDR3 covers 13 residues. V was shortened by 5 bases and J by 6 bases, with 17 bases between the two germline ends. Germline CDR1 is SQVTM and CDR2 is ANQGSEA.

This clonotype was picked up many times. The chain couples TRBV3-1 to TRBJ2-4; a possible D gene is TRBD1 (6 bases). V was trimmed by 3 bases and J by 0 bases, leaving 15 bases between them. The germline CDR1 and CDR2 sequences are LGHDT and YNNKEL (reference sequence). The CDR3 spans 17 residues. The CDR3 sequence: CASSHLYQGLAKNIQYF. The CDR3 DNA sequence: TGTGCCAGCAGCCACCTCTACCAGGGGCTAGCCAAAAACATTCAGTACTTC.

This clonotype was detected a few times. This sequence joins TRBV18 and TRBJ2-3; D is unresolved. CDR1 and CDR2 (germline): KGHSH, LQKENI. The CDR3 is made up of 11 amino acids. The V and J ends lost 3 bases and 4 bases respectively, with 2 bases between them. DNA for the CDR3: TGTGCCAGCTCACCGTCAGATACGCAGTATTTT. Amino acids: CASSPSDTQYF.

This clonotype was detected only a few times. The chain recombines TRBV7-8 with TRBJ2-1; the match to TRBD1 covers 7 bases. CDR3 length: 14 residues. Germline-derived CDR1 and CDR2 are SGHVS and FQNEAQ. Germline trimming cut 5 bases from V and 6 bases from J; bases unmatched to any gene: 7. CDR3: CASSLFRQGNEQFF. The CDR3 DNA follows: TGTGCCAGCAGCCTTTTCCGACAGGGCAATGAGCAGTTCTTC.

The chain carries TRBV7-2 and TRBJ1-1; perhaps TRBD1 as D (5 bases). Germline CDR1 and CDR2: SGHTA and FQGNSA. The CDR3 covers 15 residues. Trimming cost V 4 bases and J 4 bases, with 16 bases left between them. The CDR3 spells CASSYLAGLSTEAFF. CDR3 coding DNA: TGTGCCAGCAGCTACCTGGCGGGGCTGAGCACTGAAGCTTTCTTT.

This clonotype occurred many times. V gene TRBV12-3 or TRBV12-4 combines with J gene TRBJ2-3, with TRBD1 identical over 7 bases. The ends lost 5 bases at V and 1 base at J; junction bases unmatched: 9. The CDR3 has 16 residues. In DNA form, the CDR3 reads TGTGCCAGCAGTAGGACAGGCCCTCCGGGCACAGATACGCAGTATTTT. Residues: CASSRTGPPGTDTQYF.

There are a few counts of this clonotype. The chain uses TRBV7-3 and TRBJ2-3; D gene unclear. The CDR3 is 15 residues long. V lost 4 bases, J lost 0 bases, and 11 bases lay in between. The V gene's germline CDR1 is SGHTA and CDR2 FQGTGA. In nucleotides, the CDR3 is TGTGCCAGCAGCTCTCGGGCCGCTAGCACAGATACGCAGTATTTT. Translation: CASSSRAASTDTQYF.

The sample holds many counts of this clonotype. The chain combines TRBV28 with TRBJ2-1, with D tentatively TRBD2 (6 bases). This CDR3 region has 15 residues. The V end was cut by 3 bases, the J end by 4 bases, with 13 bases between. Germline CDR1 and CDR2: MDHEN and SYDVKM. The CDR3 DNA sequence: TGTGCCAGCAGTTTGCGGGGCGCGGGGTACAATGAGCAGTTCTTC. It encodes CASSLRGAGYNEQFF.

The chain recombines TRBV12-3 or TRBV12-4 with TRBJ1-3; no definite D call. The germline V and J ends were trimmed by 3 bases and 0 bases, with 9 bases remaining between them. The CDR3 has 15 amino acids. CDR3 protein: CASSFGGSSGNTIYF. Here the CDR3 DNA reads TGTGCCAGCAGTTTTGGCGGAAGCTCTGGAAACACCATATATTTT.

J is TRBJ2-3 and V is TRBV5-4; D may be TRBD1 (6 bases). Germline values: CDR1 SGHNT, CDR2 YYREEE (reference sequence). Trimming took 10 bases from V and 4 from J, leaving 16 bases between them. The CDR3 is made up of 13 amino acids. This CDR3 reads CAGTGGFADTQYF. The CDR3 region has the DNA TGTGCCGGCACTGGGGGCTTTGCAGATACGCAGTATTTT.

This clonotype was observed a handful of times. This rearrangement joins TRBV9 to TRBJ2-5; D is perhaps TRBD1 (5 bases). This CDR3 contains 16 residues. Germline V CDR1 and CDR2: SGDLS, YYNGEE. V lost 0 bases to trimming and J lost 3 bases, with 15 bases between them. The CDR3 DNA reads TGTGCCAGCAGCGTAGAGGGCAGGGCGAGAGAAGAGACCCAGTACTTC. Its translation: CASSVEGRAREETQYF.

The chain employs TRBV5-4 and TRBJ2-3, with unresolved D. Germline-derived CDR1 and CDR2 are SGHNT and YYREEE (reference sequence). The V end was cut by 0 bases, the J end by 3 bases, with 8 bases between. The CDR3 totals 14 residues. The CDR3 is CASSLDWGTDTQYF. CDR3 bases: TGTGCCAGCAGCTTGGATTGGGGTACAGATACGCAGTATTTT.

This clonotype was seen a few times. V gene TRBV12-3 or TRBV12-4 combines with J gene TRBJ2-2, with D hard to call. Trimming removed 4 bases at V and 2 bases at J, with 8 bases between. The CDR3 has 14 amino acids. The CDR3 sequence is CASSWAANTGELFF. Here the CDR3 DNA reads TGTGCCAGCAGTTGGGCAGCAAACACCGGGGAGCTGTTTTTT.